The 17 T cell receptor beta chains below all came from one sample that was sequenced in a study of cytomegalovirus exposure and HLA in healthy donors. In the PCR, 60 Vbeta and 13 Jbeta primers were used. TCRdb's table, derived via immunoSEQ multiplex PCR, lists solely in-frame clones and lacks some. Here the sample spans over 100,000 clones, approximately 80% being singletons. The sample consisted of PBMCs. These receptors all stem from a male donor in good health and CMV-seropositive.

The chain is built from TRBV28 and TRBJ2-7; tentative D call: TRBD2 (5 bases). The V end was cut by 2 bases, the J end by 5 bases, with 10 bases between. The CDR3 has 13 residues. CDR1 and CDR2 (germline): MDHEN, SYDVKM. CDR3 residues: CASSLILRDEQYF. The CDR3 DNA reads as TGTGCCAGCAGTTTAATCCTGAGGGACGAGCAGTACTTC.

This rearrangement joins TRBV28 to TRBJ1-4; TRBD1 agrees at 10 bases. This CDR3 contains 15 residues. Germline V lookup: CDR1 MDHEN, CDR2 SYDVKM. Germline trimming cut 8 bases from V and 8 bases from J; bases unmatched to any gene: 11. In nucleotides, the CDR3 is TGTGCCAGCGGGTCTATGACAGGGGGCCGCGAAAAACTGTTTTTT. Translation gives CASGSMTGGREKLFF. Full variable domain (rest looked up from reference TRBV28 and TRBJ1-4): DVKVTQSSRYLVKRTGEKVFLECVQDMDHENMFWYRQDPGLGLRLIYFSYDVKMKEKGDIPEGYSVSREKKERFSLILESASTNQTSMYLCASGSMTGGREKLFFGSGTQLSVL.

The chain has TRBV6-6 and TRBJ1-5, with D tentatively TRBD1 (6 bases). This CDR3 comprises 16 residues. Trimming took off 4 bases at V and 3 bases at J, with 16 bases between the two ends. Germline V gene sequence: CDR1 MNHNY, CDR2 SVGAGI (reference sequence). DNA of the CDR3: TGTGCCAGCAGTTTCCGGGGCAGGGGTTCCAATCAGCCCCAGCATTTT. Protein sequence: CASSFRGRGSNQPQHF.

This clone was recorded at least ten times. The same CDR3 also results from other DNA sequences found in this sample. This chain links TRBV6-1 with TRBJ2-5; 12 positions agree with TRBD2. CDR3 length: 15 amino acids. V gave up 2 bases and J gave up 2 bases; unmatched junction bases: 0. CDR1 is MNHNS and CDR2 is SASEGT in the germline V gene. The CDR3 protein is CASSELAGGQETQYF. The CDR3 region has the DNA TGTGCCAGCAGTGAACTAGCGGGAGGGCAAGAGACCCAGTACTTC.

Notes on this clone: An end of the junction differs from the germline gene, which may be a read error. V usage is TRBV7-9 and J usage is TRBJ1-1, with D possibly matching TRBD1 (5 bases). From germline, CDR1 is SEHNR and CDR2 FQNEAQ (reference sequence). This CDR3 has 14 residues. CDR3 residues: CSSSVLQDNTEAFF. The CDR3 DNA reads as TGTTCCAGCAGCGTTCTACAGGACAACACTGAAGCTTTCTTT.

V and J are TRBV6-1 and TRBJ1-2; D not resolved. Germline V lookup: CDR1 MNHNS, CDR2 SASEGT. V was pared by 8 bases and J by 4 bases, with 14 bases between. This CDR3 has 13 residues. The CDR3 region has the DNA TGTGCCAGCTCCCTAGCCCTTTTCTATGGCTACACCTTC. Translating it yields CASSLALFYGYTF.

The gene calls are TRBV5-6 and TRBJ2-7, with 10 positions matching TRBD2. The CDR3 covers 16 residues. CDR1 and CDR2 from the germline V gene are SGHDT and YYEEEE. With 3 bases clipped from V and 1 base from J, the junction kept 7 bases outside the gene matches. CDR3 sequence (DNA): TGTGCCAGCAGCTCACCACTAGCGGGAATATCCTACGAGCAGTACTTC. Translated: CASSSPLAGISYEQYF.

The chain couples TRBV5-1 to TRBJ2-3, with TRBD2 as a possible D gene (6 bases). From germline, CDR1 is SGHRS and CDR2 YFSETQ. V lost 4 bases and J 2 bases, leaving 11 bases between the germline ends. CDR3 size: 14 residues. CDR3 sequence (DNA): TGCGCCAGCAGCATGGGACTTGACACAGATACGCAGTATTTT. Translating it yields CASSMGLDTDTQYF.

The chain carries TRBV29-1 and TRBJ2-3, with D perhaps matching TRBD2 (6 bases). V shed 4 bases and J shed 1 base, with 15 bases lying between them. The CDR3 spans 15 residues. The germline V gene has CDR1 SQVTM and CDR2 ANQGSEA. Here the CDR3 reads CSVGRGMEGTDTQYF. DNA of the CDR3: TGCAGCGTTGGGCGCGGGATGGAGGGCACAGATACGCAGTATTTT.

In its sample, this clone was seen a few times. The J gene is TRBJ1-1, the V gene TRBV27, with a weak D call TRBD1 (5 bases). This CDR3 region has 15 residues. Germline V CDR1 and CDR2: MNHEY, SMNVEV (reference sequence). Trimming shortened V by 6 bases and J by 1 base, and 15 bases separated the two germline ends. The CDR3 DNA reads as TGTGCCAGCAGGGCGGGGGGAATAGCGAACACTGAAGCTTTCTTT. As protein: CASRAGGIANTEAFF.

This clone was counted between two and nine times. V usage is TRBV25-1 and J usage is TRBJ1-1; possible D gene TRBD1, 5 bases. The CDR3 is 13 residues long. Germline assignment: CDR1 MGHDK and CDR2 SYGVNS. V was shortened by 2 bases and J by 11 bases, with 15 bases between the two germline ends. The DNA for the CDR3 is TGTGCCAGCAGTGAACAGGACAACATGAAGGCTTTCTTT. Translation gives CASSEQDNMKAFF.

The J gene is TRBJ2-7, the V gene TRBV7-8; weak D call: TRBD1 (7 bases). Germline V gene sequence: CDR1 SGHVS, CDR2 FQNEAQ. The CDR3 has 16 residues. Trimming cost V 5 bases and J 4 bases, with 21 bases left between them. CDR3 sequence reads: CASSAYLGQGGYEQYF. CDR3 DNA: TGTGCCAGCAGCGCCTACTTGGGGCAGGGGGGTTACGAGCAGTACTTC.

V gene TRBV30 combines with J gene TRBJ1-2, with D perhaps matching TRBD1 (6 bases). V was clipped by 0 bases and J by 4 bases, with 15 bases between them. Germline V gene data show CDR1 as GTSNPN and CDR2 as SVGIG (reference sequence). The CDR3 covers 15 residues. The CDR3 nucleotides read TGTGCCTGGAGTGTTTTTCAGGGGAGCGCCTATGGCTACACCTTC. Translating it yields CAWSVFQGSAYGYTF.

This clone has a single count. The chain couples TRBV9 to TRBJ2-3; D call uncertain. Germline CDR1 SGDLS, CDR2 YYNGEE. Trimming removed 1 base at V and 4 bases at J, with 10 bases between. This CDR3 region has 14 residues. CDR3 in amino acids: CASSVLELADTQYF. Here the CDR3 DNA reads TGTGCCAGCAGCGTACTTGAGCTCGCAGATACGCAGTATTTT.

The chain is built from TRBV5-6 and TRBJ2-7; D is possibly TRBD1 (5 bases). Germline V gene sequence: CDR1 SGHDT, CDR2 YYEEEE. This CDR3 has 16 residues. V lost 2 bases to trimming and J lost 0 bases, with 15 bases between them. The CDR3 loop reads CASSFWTDRFSYEQYF. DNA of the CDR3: TGTGCCAGCAGCTTTTGGACCGACAGATTCTCCTACGAGCAGTACTTC.

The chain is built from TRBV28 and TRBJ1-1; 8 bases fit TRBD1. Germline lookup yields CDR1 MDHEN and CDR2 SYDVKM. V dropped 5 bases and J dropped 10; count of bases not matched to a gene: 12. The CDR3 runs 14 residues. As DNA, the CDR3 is TGTGCCAGCAGTCTAGCACGACAGGGGTTAGCAGCTTTCTTT. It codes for CASSLARQGLAAFF.

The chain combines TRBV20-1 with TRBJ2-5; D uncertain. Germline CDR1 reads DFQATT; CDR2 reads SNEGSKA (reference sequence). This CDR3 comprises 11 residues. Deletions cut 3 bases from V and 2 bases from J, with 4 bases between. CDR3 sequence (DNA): TGCAGTGCTAGTGAGCAAGAGACCCAGTACTTC. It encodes CSASEQETQYF.